A selection of T cell receptor beta chains follows, all from one sample in a study of cytotoxic CD8 clonotypes in ibrutinib-treated CLL. Assay: immunoSEQ multiplex PCR; the TCRdb copy retains only in-frame clones and omits some. The sample lists 68,000 or so clones; about 63% were seen once. Sequenced material: PBMCs, taken after 12 months of ibrutinib treatment. Receptors originate from a human donor with chronic lymphocytic leukemia. The CDR3 runs from the conserved cysteine through the conserved F or W. Each record gives: clone size, CDR3 length, V gene, J gene, D gene, CDR3 DNA, CDR3 protein. D genes are given only for firm matches. Only some rows state a clone size, as once, few, many or a class for expanded clones.

>few|15|TRBV19|TRBJ1-2|NA
TGTGCCAGTAGTATAGATCTACGCAGGGAGGGTGGCTACACCTTC
CASSIDLRREGGYTF
>NA|15|TRBV6-1|TRBJ2-1|TRBD1
TGTGCCAGCAGTCCGGGGACAGGGGTAAGGAATGAGCAGTTCTTC
CASSPGTGVRNEQFF
>NA|11|TRBV20-1|TRBJ1-1|NA
TGCAGTGCTAAGGGCGGGAGGGGGGCGTTCTTT
CSAKGGRGAFF
>NA|13|TRBV30|TRBJ2-7|NA
TGTGCCTGGAGTGGGGGGTCCTCCTACGAGCAGTACTTC
CAWSGGSSYEQYF
>few|15|TRBV7-9|TRBJ2-3|NA
TGTGCCAGCAGCTTACAAGCATTTGGCACAGATACGCAGTATTTT
CASSLQAFGTDTQYF
>NA|16|TRBV19|TRBJ1-3|TRBD1
TGTGCCAGTAGTATAGTCGAGGGGGCGCCTGGAAACACCATATATTTT
CASSIVEGAPGNTIYF
>once|15|TRBV19|TRBJ2-1|TRBD1
TGTGCCAGTAGTACAATAGATGGGACAGTTGATGAGCAGTTCTTC
CASSTIDGTVDEQFF
>NA|13|TRBV5-6|TRBJ2-5|NA
TGTGCCAGCAGCTTGTTCCCCTCGGAGACCCAGTACTTC
CASSLFPSETQYF
>once|14|TRBV5-1|TRBJ2-3|NA
TGCGCCAGCAGCTTGGGACAGATCACAGATACGCAGTATTTT
CASSLGQITDTQYF
>NA|15|TRBV9|TRBJ2-3|NA
TGTGCCAGCAGCGTAGAGACTACCCCCACAGATACGCAGTATTTT
CASSVETTPTDTQYF
>few|12|TRBV5-1|TRBJ1-2|TRBD1
TGCGCCAGCAGCGTCGACAGGGATGGCTACACCTTC
CASSVDRDGYTF
>NA|14|TRBV18|TRBJ2-5|NA
TGTGCCAGCTCCCCATCCGCAGGGGGGGAGACCCAGTACTTC
CASSPSAGGETQYF
>once|14|TRBV6-5|TRBJ1-6|NA
TGTGCCAGCACCCAGGGGTCAGGCAATTCACCCCTCCACTTT
CASTQGSGNSPLHF
>NA|15|TRBV5-1|TRBJ2-3|NA
TGCGCCAGCAAAAGAGGGGTTCCTAGCACAGATACGCAGTATTTT
CASKRGVPSTDTQYF
>NA|19|TRBV18|TRBJ2-7|TRBD1
TGTGCCAGCTCACCAATTGTCGTGCTGGGAAAGGGACAGGACTACGAGCAGTACTTC
CASSPIVVLGKGQDYEQYF
>NA|14|TRBV5-1|TRBJ2-5|NA
TGCGCCAGCAGCTTGGTGTCAAACCAAGAGACCCAGTACTTC
CASSLVSNQETQYF
>NA|20|TRBV12-5|TRBJ1-6|TRBD1
TGTGCTAGTGGTTTGGCCTTTGGACAGGGTAAAGGACCCTATAATTCACCCCTCCACTTT
CASGLAFGQGKGPYNSPLHF
>NA|17|TRBV4-3|TRBJ2-3|NA
TGCGCCAGCAGCCAAGGGGCCCGCGGGACCCGGCTTGATACGCAGTATTTT
CASSQGARGTRLDTQYF
>few|14|TRBV6-1|TRBJ2-1|TRBD1
TGTGCCAGCAAAGACAGGGGGCTTAACAATGAGCAGTTCTTC
CASKDRGLNNEQFF
>NA|14|TRBV7-2|TRBJ1-6|NA
TGTGCCAGCAGCCAGAGGGACTTACTGGCACCCCTCCACTTT
CASSQRDLLAPLHF
>NA|15|TRBV7-2|TRBJ2-5|TRBD2
TGTGCCAGCAGCCCCCAGCGGGGCCCCCGAGAGACCCAGTACTTC
CASSPQRGPRETQYF
>NA|15|TRBV18|TRBJ2-7|NA
TGTGCCAGCTCACCACCCCTTGATCTCTCCTACGAGCAGTACTTC
CASSPPLDLSYEQYF
>NA|14|TRBV5-4|TRBJ2-5|NA
TGTGCCAGCAGCATCCGGGACAACCAAGAGACCCAGTACTTC
CASSIRDNQETQYF
>NA|14|TRBV6-5|TRBJ1-2|TRBD1
TGTGCCAGCAGTCCGACTCGTCAGGGGGATGGCTACACCTTC
CASSPTRQGDGYTF
>NA|14|TRBV5-1|TRBJ1-1|NA
TGCGCCAGCAGCTTGGCTTCGGACAGTGGAAAAGCTTTCTTT
CASSLASDSGKAFF
>NA|14|TRBV6-1|TRBJ1-4|TRBD1
TGTGCCAGCAGTGACGGGACAGGAGAGGAAAAACTGTTTTTT
CASSDGTGEEKLFF
>NA|13|TRBV2|TRBJ1-1|NA
TGTGCCAACCGCAGGGCCATGAACACTGAAGCTTTCTTT
CANRRAMNTEAFF
>NA|15|TRBV19|TRBJ1-1|NA
TGTGCCAGTAGTATAATCGGGGAGGTGAACACTGAAGCTTTCTTT
CASSIIGEVNTEAFF
>NA|15|TRBV19|TRBJ1-6|NA
TGTGCCAGTAGTACTCAGAGCTCCTATAATTCACCCCTCCACTTT
CASSTQSSYNSPLHF
>NA|13|TRBV2|TRBJ1-2|TRBD1
TGTGCCAGCAGCCCGGGACAGCTTTTGGGCTACACCTTC
CASSPGQLLGYTF
>NA|14|TRBV5-4|TRBJ1-4|NA
TGTGCCAGCAGCCCCCGCGGGAATAATGAAAAACTGTTTTTT
CASSPRGNNEKLFF
>NA|16|TRBV9|TRBJ2-1|NA
TGTGCCAGCAGTCGAGTCGGCGGAACTACCGACAATGAGCAGTTCTTC
CASSRVGGTTDNEQFF
>few|17|TRBV4-3|TRBJ2-5|NA
TGCGCCAGCAGCCAAGAGCTACAGGGAGTAGTCCAAGAGACCCAGTACTTC
CASSQELQGVVQETQYF
>NA|16|TRBV19|TRBJ1-5|NA
TGTGCCAGTAGTATTCAGGGTTCGGCAAACAATCAGCCCCAGCATTTT
CASSIQGSANNQPQHF
>NA|13|TRBV2|TRBJ2-7|NA
TGTGCCTGCGCAAACGGCCCTCTCTACGAGCAGTACTTC
CACANGPLYEQYF
>NA|15|TRBV9|TRBJ1-3|NA
TGTGCCAGCAGCCCCTCCAGGGGCTCTGGAAACACCATATATTTT
CASSPSRGSGNTIYF
>NA|16|TRBV19|TRBJ1-1|TRBD1
TGTGCCAGTAGTATCTCCGGGACAGGGGGTAGCACTGAAGCTTTCTTT
CASSISGTGGSTEAFF
>NA|14|TRBV30|TRBJ1-1|NA
TGTGCCTGGAGTGGGGGACAATTGGGGCCTGAAGCTTTCTTT
CAWSGGQLGPEAFF
>NA|15|TRBV4-3|TRBJ2-7|NA
TGCGCCAGCAGCCAAGACAGGAAGGCGGGCTACGAGCAGTACTTC
CASSQDRKAGYEQYF
>NA|14|TRBV7-3|TRBJ2-1|NA
TGTGCCAGCAGCCCAACCCCCCTAGCGAATGAGCAGTTCTTC
CASSPTPLANEQFF
>once|14|TRBV10-3|TRBJ1-1|TRBD1
TGTGCCATCAGAACAGGGGGCGTCCCTATTGAAGCTTTCTTT
CAIRTGGVPIEAFF
>NA|19|TRBV9|TRBJ2-3|TRBD2
TGTGCCAGCAGCGTAGATCCTGGGACTAGCGGGGGGGGCACAGATACGCAGTATTTT
CASSVDPGTSGGGTDTQYF
>NA|14|TRBV4-3|TRBJ1-4|NA
TGCGCCAGCAGACCCCCTGGGGCTGGGGAAAAACTGTTTTTT
CASRPPGAGEKLFF
>NA|14|TRBV30|TRBJ2-6|NA
TGTGCCTGGAGTCATCGTACCGGGGCCAACGTCCTGACTTTC
CAWSHRTGANVLTF
>NA|13|TRBV9|TRBJ2-2|NA
TGTGCCAGCAGCGTAGCGGGGACCGGGGAGCTGTTTTTT
CASSVAGTGELFF